Given below is one T cell receptor beta chain in context. The antigen it recognizes is unknown. Base quality data are lacking; no much larger clone is found one base away. The data were obtained in a study of blood T cell repertoires in COVID-19 (dated by TCRdb to the early 2020s). About the study as a whole: Collaborator samples came from the United States, Italy and Spain and covered acute and convalescent phases of COVID-19. The prospective study material was composed of cDNA or gDNA derived from T cells, B-cell-depleted T cells, or PBMCs. The dataset comprised deeply sampled blood TCRbeta repertoires from subjects exposed to, actively infected with, or recovered from COVID-19. The repertoires were released in a freely available public database meant as a resource for research on the immune response to SARS-CoV-2. Samples came from the ongoing ImmuneRACE study (first 160 participants) plus 1,254 subjects from 6 global collaborators. Sample metadata almost always included a de-identified subject ID, COVID-19 status, age in years and sex. HLA class I and class II types, where available, came from metadata supplied by the sample provider rather than from assay-based typing.

Overall study outcomes, separate from this receptor: Clinical and demographic metadata were provided uncurated, with the amount varying by source and participant.

The CDR1 and CDR2 encoded by the germline V gene are LGHNT and FRNRAP. The germline ends are 12 bases apart after V is trimmed by 9 bases and J by 1 base. The CDR3 runs 13 residues from the cysteine to the phenylalanine. Here the CDR3 DNA is all that survives: 39 bases in frame from base 1. Each collaborating institution followed its own protocols to collect whole blood in K2EDTA tubes. For TCRbeta analysis, collaborator samples were shipped as frozen whole blood, as isolated PBMCs, or as DNA extracted from either sample type. TCRbeta CDR3 regions were amplified from genomic DNA by means of the immunoSEQ Assay, a bias-controlled multiplex PCR. Concerning the study's data processing: The number of nucleated cells in each sample was estimated by amplification of reference gene primers within the assay. To quantify the absolute abundance of each unique TCRbeta CDR3 rearrangement, sequence reads were collapsed and filtered. Productive Simpson clonality was computed per sample as the square root of Simpson's diversity index over productive rearrangements. In its TCRdb copy, this immuneACCESS table keeps in-frame sequences only and misses some clones. Where compared with another copy, unresolved V genes explain less than half of these, and the others have no known cause. The DNA was the basis for D and trimming; V, J and clone size are from that table. The sample table lists 150,000 to 200,000 clones, approximately 83% of them with a count of one. The top ten clones comprise around 10% of the sample.

The chain is made from TRBV12-5 and TRBJ1-2, with the D gene not clear enough to name. This sequence originates from an elderly woman with active or convalescent COVID-19. The specimen was peripheral blood. The CDR3 in this case is CASAGDGNYGYTF. The DNA is as follows: TGTGCTAGCGCCGGAGATGGTAACTATGGCTACACCTTC.